Listed here is a single T cell receptor beta chain. Antigen specificity is unknown. This specimen belongs to a study of blood T cell dynamics during melanoma immunotherapy. Study details: First-line therapy was either pembrolizumab or nivolumab with ipilimumab for metastatic melanoma.

Time point described: pre-treatment baseline. Sampling occurred pretreatment (T0) and at week 3 (W3), after cycle one of checkpoint blockade. Libraries were prepared by immunoSEQ multiplex PCR; TCRdb keeps only in-frame clonotypes and omits some of them. The data show approximately 9,700 clones, approximately 90% seen once. There are 14 residues in the CDR3. V was clipped by 0 bases and J by 10 bases, with 13 bases between them. The V gene's germline CDR1 is SGHNT and CDR2 YENEEA. Study-level points and caveats: Unlike progressors, later disease-control patients had W3 repertoires gaining clonality or diversity.

The rearrangement links TRBV11-3 to TRBJ2-1; D is possibly TRBD2 (6 bases). This clonotype originated in a human donor with melanoma. The material was blood, obtained from a patient treated with checkpoint blockade. The CDR3 region is CASSLDSGRGEQFF. The DNA of the CDR3 is TGTGCCAGCAGCTTAGATTCAGGGCGGGGCGAGCAGTTCTTC.